These 9 T cell receptor beta chains came from one sample sequenced in a study of a mutant IDH1 vaccine in newly diagnosed glioma. Time point denoted: week 5, during vaccination. Vaccination comprised doses that each held 300 ug of mutant IDH1 20-mer peptide, plus topical imiquimod. Assay: immunoSEQ multiplex PCR; the TCRdb copy retains only in-frame clones and omits some. The table records around 56,000 clones, approximately 79% of them present only once. These TCRs are of unknown antigen specificity. The sample in question was PBMCs, obtained from a glioma patient whose treatment included an IDH1 peptide vaccine. The receptors originated from a woman between 18 and 29 years old with glioma. Some clones in this sample may be carry-over from other donors' samples.

This clone was recorded only once. The CDR3 nucleotides read TGCGCCAGCAGCCAAGATGGGGTCGGAGGACAGCGCACAGATACGCAGTATTTT. Translating gives CASSQDGVGGQRTDTQYF. The chain uses TRBV4-3 and TRBJ2-3, with D tentatively TRBD1 (6 bases). The CDR3 runs 18 residues. V lost 0 bases, J lost 1 base, and 17 bases lay in between. CDR1 and CDR2 from the germline V gene are LGHNA and YSLEER.

The chain carries TRBV28 and TRBJ1-2; D gene ambiguous. CDR3 length: 11 amino acids. In germline, CDR1 is MDHEN, CDR2 SYDVKM. With 5 bases removed from V and 3 bases from J, the gap between germline ends came to 4 bases. The CDR3 protein is CASSGHYGYTF. CDR3 DNA sequence: TGTGCCAGCAGTGGACACTATGGCTACACCTTC.

The chain carries TRBV7-2 and TRBJ2-2; 7 nucleotides agree with TRBD1. Germline trimming cut 2 bases from V and 1 base from J; bases unmatched to any gene: 7. The CDR3 length is 17 residues. CDR1 is SGHTA, CDR2 FQGNSA, per germline. DNA of the CDR3: TGTGCCAGCAGCTTAAGGGGCCAGGGGGTGAACACCGGGGAGCTGTTTTTT. It translates to CASSLRGQGVNTGELFF.

The rearrangement uses TRBV5-6 and TRBJ1-2; D is ambiguous. There are 12 residues in the CDR3. Germline-derived CDR1 and CDR2 are SGHDT and YYEEEE. Trimming removed 0 bases at V and 7 bases at J, with 7 bases between. Here the CDR3 reads CASSLAPGGYTF. CDR3 coding DNA: TGTGCCAGCAGCTTGGCACCAGGTGGCTACACCTTC.

This clone was picked up a small number of times. The J gene is TRBJ1-1, the V gene TRBV19; D not certain. The CDR3 is 14 amino acids. The V and J ends lost 5 bases and 4 bases respectively, with 14 bases between them. Per the germline V gene, CDR1 is LNHDA and CDR2 is SQIVND (reference sequence). In DNA, the CDR3 is TGTGCCAGTAGTGAAGAGGCCGTTCCCACTGAAGCTTTCTTT. It yields the protein CASSEEAVPTEAFF.

This clone appeared once. This sample also contains other DNA sequences that code for the same CDR3. The chain carries TRBV10-3 and TRBJ2-7; D may be TRBD1 or TRBD2 (5 bases each). The germline gives CDR1 ENHRY, CDR2 SYGVKD. Trimming removed 2 bases from V and 6 bases from J, with 17 bases in between. This CDR3 spans 15 amino acids. The CDR3 region is CAISEPGQGLGEQYF. The DNA for the CDR3 is TGTGCCATCAGTGAGCCGGGGCAGGGTCTTGGCGAGCAGTACTTC.

The chain recombines TRBV9 with TRBJ2-7; tentatively, D is TRBD1 (5 bases). The CDR3 sequence is 14 residues long. Trimming removed 0 bases from V and 4 bases from J, with 11 bases in between. Per the germline V gene, CDR1 is SGDLS and CDR2 is YYNGEE. CDR3 nucleotides: TGTGCCAGCAGCGTAGTCCCTGACAGTTACGAGCAGTACTTC. This codes for CASSVVPDSYEQYF. The whole variable domain, filled in from reference TRBV9 and TRBJ2-7, reads DSGVTQTPKHLITATGQRVTLRCSPRSGDLSVYWYQQSLDQGLQFLIQYYNGEERAKGNILERFSAQQFPDLHSELNLSSLELGDSALYFCASSVVPDSYEQYFGPGTRLTVT.

The V and J genes are TRBV7-9 and TRBJ2-3; no firm D call. The CDR3 is 15 residues long. CDR1 is SEHNR, CDR2 FQNEAQ, per germline (reference sequence). V was shortened by 5 bases and J by 0 bases, with 12 bases between the two germline ends. The CDR3 loop is CASSPGTLSTDTQYF. The CDR3 bases are TGTGCCAGCAGCCCCGGCACTTTAAGCACAGATACGCAGTATTTT.

This chain connects TRBV28 to TRBJ2-7, with a tentative D call TRBD2 (7 bases). This CDR3 is built from 14 residues. CDR1 and CDR2 from the germline V gene are MDHEN and SYDVKM. Between the trimmed V and J ends, which lost 4 bases and 0 bases, there was a span of 10 bases. The DNA of the CDR3 is TGTGCCAGCAGTTGGGGGGGCCTCTCCTACGAGCAGTACTTC. As protein: CASSWGGLSYEQYF.